Listed below are T cell receptor beta chains from one sample, sequenced in a study of HIV-infected patients and healthy controls. TCRdb itself ran the 5' RACE reads through MiXCR, one entry per CDR3 protein. The table includes roughly 3,500 distinct CDR3 sequences, about 22% detected once. Source: blood, taken before antiretroviral therapy. The receptors were gathered from an adult with HIV infection. Each CDR3 is given with its conserved first and last residue. The order of the fields is CDR3 length, J gene, V gene, D gene, clone size, CDR3 protein, CDR3 DNA. The D gene is left open where the match is weak. Sizes are listed as how often the clone was seen (once, few, many) or a class if it is expanded.

16 TRBJ1-3 TRBV4-3 - medium-sized CASSQDQWGSGNTIYF TGCGCCAGCAGCCAAGATCAATGGGGCTCTGGAAACACCATATATTTT